A single sample gave rise to the 3 T cell receptor beta chains below, sequenced in a study of blood T cells in healthy people across ages. Primed by a sample-barcoded 5' primer and a J-beta primer mix, a second PCR proceeded for about 7 to 11 cycles. TCRdb re-derived calls from the 5' RACE reads in MiXCR, one entry per CDR3 protein. The table shows approximately 490,000 distinct CDR3 sequences, with nearly 25% occurring only once. These data are also associated with another study on T cells of mothers and their children.

Sequencing input: blood. The receptor set was obtained from a boy younger than 18 in good health.

This chain joins TRBV6-5 and TRBJ2-1, with 9 bases fitting TRBD2. There are 15 residues in the CDR3. CDR1 MNHEY and CDR2 SVGAGI come from the germline V gene. Trimming removed 5 bases from V and 4 bases from J; junction bases left unmatched: 6. The CDR3, as DNA: TGTGCCAGCAGTCCTGGACTAGCGACTTACAATGAGCAGTTCTTC. Protein product: CASSPGLATYNEQFF.

This clonotype has only a few counts. Mismatch with germline at one junction end may stem from a read error. The rearrangement links TRBV4-3 to TRBJ2-1, with a possible D match to TRBD1 (6 bases). Germline CDR1 reads LGHNA; CDR2 reads YSLEER. This CDR3 contains 17 residues. In nucleotides, the CDR3 is TGCGCCAGCAGCCCTGCGGTGGGGGCGGTAGCCTACAATGAGCGGTTCTTC. It specifies CASSPAVGAVAYNERFF.

In its sample, this clonotype was seen many times. The chain joins TRBV10-3 to TRBJ2-1; 10 nucleotides align to TRBD2. V was pared by 10 bases and J by 0 bases, with 0 bases of the junction left unmatched. CDR3 length: 13 amino acids. Germline CDR1 ENHRY, CDR2 SYGVKD. CDR3 amino acids: CATSGSSYNEQFF. CDR3 DNA sequence: TGTGCCACTAGCGGGAGCTCCTACAATGAGCAGTTCTTC.